This T cell receptor beta chain originates from a study of cytomegalovirus exposure and HLA in healthy donors. Study-level findings and limits: Links to common viral pathogens appeared, in a later analysis, for several of the most significant clusters. A later analysis showed that HLA-associated TCR beta chains had undergone more clonal expansion than equally common others. Indistinguishable V segments such as TRBV6-2 and TRBV6-3 were excluded. In a later analysis, TCR beta V- and J-gene trimming showed a link to a missense DCLRE1C variant.

Points on this clone: Its antigen is still unknown.

PCR involved 60 Vbeta and 13 Jbeta primers. Sequencing was performed with immunoSEQ multiplex PCR; in TCRdb, only in-frame clones are kept and a portion is missing. The table shows over 150,000 clones, with over 65% occurring only once. V was trimmed by 4 bases and J by 5 bases, leaving 9 bases between them. The CDR3 has 13 residues. Germline V lookup: CDR1 SNHLY, CDR2 FYNNEI. The chain couples TRBV2 to TRBJ2-1; a weak D match, TRBD1 (6 bases). The TCR was taken from a man aged 25-45 years in good health and CMV-seronegative. Sequenced: PBMCs. For the CDR3, the DNA is TGTGCCAGCAGTGGACAGGAGCACAATGAGCAGTTCTTC. Translated: CASSGQEHNEQFF.